Each of the 27 T cell receptor beta chains below was sequenced from the same sample in a study of PD-1 blockade in classical Hodgkin lymphoma. Libraries were prepared by immunoSEQ multiplex PCR; TCRdb keeps only in-frame clonotypes and omits some of them. The data contain 40,000 or so clones, around 80% of them singletons. With no exception, relapse followed autologous stem cell transplantation in all patients, and brentuximab vedotin exposure varied. Specimen: peripheral blood mononuclear cells (PBMCs), collected at baseline. The receptors originated from a human donor with classical Hodgkin lymphoma.

The rearrangement uses TRBV29-1 and TRBJ2-5; D possibly corresponds to TRBD2 (7 bases). The V gene's germline CDR1 is SQVTM and CDR2 ANQGSEA. V lost 4 bases, J lost 9 bases, and 18 bases lay in between. The CDR3 is made up of 13 amino acids. The CDR3 nucleotides read TGCAGCGTTGTGGGGGGGGGCGCGGGAGCCCAGTACTTC. This encodes CSVVGGGAGAQYF.

The chain uses TRBV5-1 and TRBJ2-3; D may be TRBD1 or TRBD2 (5 bases each). This CDR3 is built from 14 residues. Trimming cost V 4 bases and J 6 bases, with 15 bases left between them. Germline V gene lookup returns CDR1 SGHRS and CDR2 YFSETQ. The CDR3 loop is CASSSTRWGDTQYF. The CDR3 DNA is TGCGCCAGCAGCAGTACTAGATGGGGGGATACGCAGTATTTT.

In DNA, the CDR3 is TGCGCCAGCAGCTTCTTAAGGGGAAGGGCCGCTGAAGCTTTCTTT. Protein sequence: CASSFLRGRAAEAFF. The chain is built from TRBV5-1 and TRBJ1-1, with D possibly TRBD1 on 5 matching bases. V was clipped by 2 bases and J by 6 bases, with 17 bases between them. The CDR3 totals 15 residues. Per the germline V gene, CDR1 is SGHRS and CDR2 is YFSETQ.

The J gene is TRBJ1-5, the V gene TRBV7-6, with 7 bases lining up with TRBD1. With V trimmed by 2 bases and J by 5 bases, 9 bases remained unmatched. Germline assignment: CDR1 SGHVS and CDR2 FNYEAQ. This CDR3 is 16 amino acids long. The CDR3 is CASSLLPGQIYQPQHF. DNA for the CDR3: TGTGCCAGCAGCTTATTGCCGGGACAGATCTATCAGCCCCAGCATTTT. Variable domain in full (rest from reference TRBV7-6 and TRBJ1-5): GAGVSQSPRYKVTKRGQDVALRCDPISGHVSLYWYRQALGQGPEFLTYFNYEAQQDKSGLPNDRFSAERPEGSISTLTIQRTEQRDSAMYRCASSLLPGQIYQPQHFGDGTRLSIL.

This sequence joins TRBV21-1 and TRBJ1-3. TRBV21-1 is assigned pseudogene status. The CDR3 runs 15 residues. CDR3 sequence: CASSKVVLRGNTIYF. The CDR3 nucleotides read TGTGCCAGCAGCAAAGTAGTCTTGCGGGGAAACACCATATATTTT.

This clone was counted a few times. J is TRBJ2-5 and V is TRBV14; perhaps TRBD1 as D (6 bases). This CDR3 has 14 residues. Deletions cut 8 bases from V and 3 bases from J, with 16 bases between. Germline CDR1 reads SGHDN; CDR2 reads FVKESK. Here the CDR3 reads CASGEQGHEETQYF. The CDR3 region has the DNA TGTGCCAGCGGCGAACAGGGACACGAAGAGACCCAGTACTTC.

This clone was seen only once. The chain carries TRBV5-1 and TRBJ2-5, with a possible D match to TRBD2 (5 bases). CDR1 SGHRS and CDR2 YFSETQ come from the germline V gene. CDR3 length equals 14 residues. Trimming left V 4 bases short and J 0 bases short, with 10 bases between. DNA of the CDR3: TGCGCCAGCAGCCGGGGTGGGTACCAAGAGACCCAGTACTTC. This codes for CASSRGGYQETQYF.

The chain has TRBV7-8 and TRBJ1-5; D is undetermined. V lost 4 bases to trimming and J lost 3 bases, with 4 bases between them. The germline V gene encodes CDR1 SGHVS and CDR2 FQNEAQ. The CDR3 contains 12 residues. The CDR3 spells CASSSLNQPQHF. For the CDR3, the DNA is TGTGCCAGCAGCTCCCTCAATCAGCCCCAGCATTTT.

The sample holds a few counts of this clone. This sequence joins TRBV6-4 and TRBJ2-1; 9 nucleotides agree with TRBD1. The CDR3 has 16 amino acids. Germline values: CDR1 MRHNA, CDR2 SNTAGT. V shed 4 bases, J shed 4 bases, and the junction held 8 bases outside the gene matches. The CDR3 here is CASSAETGGAYNEQFF. The DNA of the CDR3 is TGTGCCAGCAGTGCCGAAACAGGGGGCGCGTACAATGAGCAGTTCTTC.

The gene calls are TRBV7-9 and TRBJ2-1; 14 positions match TRBD2. The germline CDR1 and CDR2 sequences are SEHNR and FQNEAQ (reference sequence). V gave up 5 bases and J gave up 3 bases; unmatched junction bases: 3. The CDR3 length is 16 residues. In DNA form, the CDR3 reads TGTGCCAGCAGCCGCGGGACTAGCGGGGGCTACAATGAGCAGTTCTTC. Protein product: CASSRGTSGGYNEQFF.

The chain uses TRBV6-6 and TRBJ2-2; no reliable D call. The CDR3 contains 11 residues. The germline V gene encodes CDR1 MNHNY and CDR2 SVGAGI (reference sequence). V was shortened by 10 bases and J by 6 bases, with 9 bases between the two germline ends. CDR3 bases: TGTGCCACCTTGGTGGCCGGGGAGCTGTTTTTT. It yields the protein CATLVAGELFF.

This clone was seen more than once but under ten times. The V and J genes are TRBV2 and TRBJ1-6, with D possibly matching TRBD1 (5 bases). This CDR3 is built from 13 residues. Germline V lookup: CDR1 SNHLY, CDR2 FYNNEI. The V end was cut by 8 bases, the J end by 7 bases, with 12 bases between. CDR3 coding DNA: TGTGCCAGCCTCCAGGGTCCGAATTCACCCCTCCACTTT. This gives the protein CASLQGPNSPLHF.

The rearrangement joins TRBV10-1 to TRBJ2-5; D is possibly TRBD1 (5 bases). Per the germline V gene, CDR1 is WNHNN and CDR2 is SYGVQD (reference sequence). CDR3 length: 14 amino acids. The V gene lost 2 bases and the J gene lost 7 bases, with 14 bases spanning the gap. This CDR3 reads CASSETGLQGTQYF. CDR3 DNA: TGCGCCAGCAGTGAGACGGGCCTCCAGGGGACCCAGTACTTC.

The genes are TRBV6-9 and TRBJ2-6; no reliable D call. The length of the CDR3 is 17 residues. Germline V gives CDR1 MNHGY, CDR2 SVAAGI. V gave up 4 bases and J gave up 2 bases, with 15 bases separating them. CDR3 in DNA: TGTGCCAGCAGTTCGAGGTCGAAGATAACTGGGGCCAACGTCCTGACTTTC. This sequence encodes CASSSRSKITGANVLTF.

The chain joins TRBV5-1 to TRBJ2-7; D might be TRBD1 (6 bases). The germline CDR1 and CDR2 sequences are SGHRS and YFSETQ. The CDR3 contains 14 residues. The V gene lost 5 bases and the J gene lost 4 bases, with 16 bases spanning the gap. For the CDR3, the DNA is TGCGCCAGCAGACCCCGGGACACCGGTTACGAGCAGTACTTC. As protein: CASRPRDTGYEQYF.

Here the CDR3 DNA reads TGTGCCAGCAGCTTGGTCCGGACTGTTGGGGAGACCCAGTACTTC. This codes for CASSLVRTVGETQYF. J is TRBJ2-5 and V is TRBV5-6; a weak D match, TRBD2 (5 bases). The V end was cut by 0 bases, the J end by 5 bases, with 14 bases between. The germline V gene encodes CDR1 SGHDT and CDR2 YYEEEE. This CDR3 comprises 15 residues.

The CDR3 DNA reads as TGTGCCAGCAGCTTACAGAGGGGCGAGACCCAGTACTTC. Translated, it gives CASSLQRGETQYF. This chain connects TRBV11-3 to TRBJ2-5; D is tentatively TRBD1 or TRBD2 (5 bases each). Germline V gene data show CDR1 as SGHNT and CDR2 as YENEEA. CDR3 length: 13 amino acids. The germline V and J ends were trimmed by 2 bases and 5 bases, with 9 bases remaining between them.

The chain has TRBV12-1 and TRBJ2-1. TRBV12-1 counts as a pseudogene. This CDR3 is 14 amino acids long. CDR3 region: CASRCVGVDNEQFF. DNA of the CDR3: TGTGCCAGCAGGTGCGTGGGGGTAGACAATGAGCAGTTCTTC.

The chain links TRBV10-1 to TRBJ2-1; 11 positions agree with TRBD2. CDR3 length: 16 amino acids. CDR1 is WNHNN and CDR2 is SYGVQD in the germline V gene (reference sequence). Germline trimming cut 2 bases from V and 7 bases from J; bases unmatched to any gene: 7. CDR3 residues: CASSENPSGGWNEQFF. CDR3 in DNA: TGCGCCAGCAGTGAGAATCCTAGCGGGGGGTGGAATGAGCAGTTCTTC.

This chain uses TRBV7-8 with TRBJ1-3; no firm D call. Germline V gene sequence: CDR1 SGHVS, CDR2 FQNEAQ. Trimming pared 5 bases from V and 6 bases from J, leaving 11 bases between. The CDR3 runs 13 residues. The chain's CDR3 is CASSPRPPNTIYF. In DNA form, the CDR3 reads TGTGCCAGCAGCCCCCGCCCCCCAAACACCATATATTTT.

For this clone: At the DNA level, this CDR3 is encoded by other sequences in the same sample as well. The chain combines TRBV5-5 with TRBJ1-2, with D perhaps TRBD1 (6 bases). Per germline, CDR1 SGHKS and CDR2 YYEKEE (reference sequence). Trimming removed 0 bases at V and 4 bases at J, with 7 bases between. This CDR3 has 13 amino acids. This chain's CDR3 is CASSLGGGYGYTF. The CDR3 DNA follows: TGTGCCAGCAGCTTGGGAGGGGGCTATGGCTACACCTTC.

The CDR3 DNA is TGTGCCAGCAGCCGTGGGACAGGGGACAATGAGCAGTTCTTC. Protein product: CASSRGTGDNEQFF. This chain connects TRBV7-2 to TRBJ2-1, with 10 bases aligning to TRBD1. With V trimmed by 5 bases and J by 5 bases, 3 bases remained unmatched. Per germline, CDR1 SGHTA and CDR2 FQGNSA. The CDR3 sequence is 14 residues long. The variable domain in full, completed from reference TRBV7-2 and TRBJ2-1, reads GAGVSQSPSNKVTEKGKDVELRCDPISGHTALYWYRQSLGQGLEFLIYFQGNSAPDKSGLPSDRFSAERTGGSVSTLTIQRTQQEDSAVYLCASSRGTGDNEQFFGPGTRLTVL.

V usage is TRBV5-1 and J usage is TRBJ2-1; weak D call: TRBD1 (6 bases). The V end was cut by 4 bases, the J end by 0 bases, with 14 bases between. The CDR3 is 16 amino acids. Per the germline V gene, CDR1 is SGHRS and CDR2 is YFSETQ. The CDR3 nucleotides read TGCGCCAGCAGCGCCCAGGGGACAAGCTCCTACAATGAGCAGTTCTTC. Translated: CASSAQGTSSYNEQFF.

The genes are TRBV27 and TRBJ2-5; D possibly corresponds to TRBD1 (6 bases). The CDR3 contains 13 residues. Germline V gene sequence: CDR1 MNHEY, CDR2 SMNVEV (reference sequence). V lost 4 bases, J lost 5 bases, and 11 bases lay in between. DNA for the CDR3: TGTGCCAGCAGTTACAGGGACCCGGAGACCCAGTACTTC. Amino acids: CASSYRDPETQYF.

The table lists this clone with a count of one. This chain links TRBV13 with TRBJ2-1, with D hard to call. Deletions cut 7 bases from V and 6 bases from J, with 10 bases between. Looked up from germline, CDR1 is PRHDT and CDR2 is FYEKMQ (reference sequence). The CDR3 totals 12 residues. For the CDR3, the DNA is TGTGCCAGCACCAACGCCCCCAATGAGCAGTTCTTC. This codes for CASTNAPNEQFF.

This clone was recorded once. The chain couples TRBV19 to TRBJ1-6; D remains ambiguous. The CDR3 loop spans 16 amino acids. Germline V CDR1 and CDR2: LNHDA, SQIVND (reference sequence). The V and J ends lost 3 bases and 0 bases respectively, with 9 bases between them. The CDR3 here is CASSMDGSSYNSPLHF. Written as DNA, the CDR3 is TGTGCCAGTAGTATGGACGGGAGCTCCTATAATTCACCCCTCCACTTT. The full variable domain, completed using reference TRBV19 and TRBJ1-6, is DGGITQSPKYLFRKEGQNVTLSCEQNLNHDAMYWYRQDPGQGLRLIYYSQIVNDFQKGDIAEGYSVSREKKESFPLTVTSAQKNPTAFYLCASSMDGSSYNSPLHFGNGTRLTVT.

This chain joins TRBV5-1 and TRBJ2-5, with D unresolved. Germline values: CDR1 SGHRS, CDR2 YFSETQ. The CDR3 is 14 amino acids. The germline V and J ends were trimmed by 0 bases and 2 bases, with 8 bases remaining between them. The CDR3: CASSLASLQETQYF. The CDR3 region has the DNA TGCGCCAGCAGCTTGGCTTCACTACAAGAGACCCAGTACTTC.